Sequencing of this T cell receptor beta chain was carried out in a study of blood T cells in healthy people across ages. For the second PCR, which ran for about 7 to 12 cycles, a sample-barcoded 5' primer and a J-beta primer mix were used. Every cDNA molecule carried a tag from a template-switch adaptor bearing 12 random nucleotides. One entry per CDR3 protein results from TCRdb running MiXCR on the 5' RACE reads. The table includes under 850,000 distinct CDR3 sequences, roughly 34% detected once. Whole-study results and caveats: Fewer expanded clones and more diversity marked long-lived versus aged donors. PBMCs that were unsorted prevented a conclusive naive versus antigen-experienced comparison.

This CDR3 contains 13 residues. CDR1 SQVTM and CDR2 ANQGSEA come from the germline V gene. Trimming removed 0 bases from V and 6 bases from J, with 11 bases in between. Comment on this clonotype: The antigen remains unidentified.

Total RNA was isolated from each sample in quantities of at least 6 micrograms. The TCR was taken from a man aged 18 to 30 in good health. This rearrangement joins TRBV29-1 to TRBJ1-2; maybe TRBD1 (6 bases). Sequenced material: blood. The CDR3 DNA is TGCAGCGTTGAAGATCCCAGGGGAAATGGCTACACCTTC. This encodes CSVEDPRGNGYTF.